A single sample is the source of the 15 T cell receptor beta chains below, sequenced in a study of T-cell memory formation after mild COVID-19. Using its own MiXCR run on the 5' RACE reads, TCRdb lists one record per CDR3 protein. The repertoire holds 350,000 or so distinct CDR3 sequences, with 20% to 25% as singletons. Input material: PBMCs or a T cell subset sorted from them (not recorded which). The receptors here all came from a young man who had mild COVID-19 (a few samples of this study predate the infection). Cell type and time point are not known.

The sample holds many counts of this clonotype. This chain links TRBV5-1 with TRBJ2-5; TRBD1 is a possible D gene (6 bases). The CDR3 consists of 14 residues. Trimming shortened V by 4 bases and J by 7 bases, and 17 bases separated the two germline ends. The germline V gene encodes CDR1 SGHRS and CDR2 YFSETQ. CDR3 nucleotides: TGCGCCAGCAGCCCGCCCCAGGGGTGGTGGACCCAGTACTTC. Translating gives CASSPPQGWWTQYF. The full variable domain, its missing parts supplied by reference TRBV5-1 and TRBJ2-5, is KAGVTQTPRYLIKTRGQQVTLSCSPISGHRSVSWYQQTPGQGLQFLFEYFSETQRNKGNFPGRFSGRQFSNSRSEMNVSTLELGDSALYLCASSPPQGWWTQYFGPGTRLLVL.

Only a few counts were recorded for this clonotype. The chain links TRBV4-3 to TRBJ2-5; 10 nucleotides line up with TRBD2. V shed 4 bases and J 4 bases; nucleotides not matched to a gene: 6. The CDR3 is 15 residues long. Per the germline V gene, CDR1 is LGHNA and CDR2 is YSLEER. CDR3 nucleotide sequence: TGCGCCAGCAGCCGGGGACTAGCGTGGAGAGAGACCCAGTACTTC. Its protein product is CASSRGLAWRETQYF.

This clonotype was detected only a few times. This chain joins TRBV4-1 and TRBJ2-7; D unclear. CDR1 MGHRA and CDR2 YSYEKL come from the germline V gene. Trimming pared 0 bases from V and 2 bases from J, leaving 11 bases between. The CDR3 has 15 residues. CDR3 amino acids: CASSQDLPSPYEQYF. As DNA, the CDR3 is TGCGCCAGCAGCCAAGATCTCCCGAGCCCCTACGAGCAGTACTTC.

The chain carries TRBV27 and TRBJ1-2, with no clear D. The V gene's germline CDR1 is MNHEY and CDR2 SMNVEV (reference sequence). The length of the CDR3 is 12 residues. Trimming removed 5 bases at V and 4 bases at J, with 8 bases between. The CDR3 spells CASSLNSYGYTF. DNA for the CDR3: TGTGCCAGCAGTCTCAATTCCTATGGCTACACCTTC.

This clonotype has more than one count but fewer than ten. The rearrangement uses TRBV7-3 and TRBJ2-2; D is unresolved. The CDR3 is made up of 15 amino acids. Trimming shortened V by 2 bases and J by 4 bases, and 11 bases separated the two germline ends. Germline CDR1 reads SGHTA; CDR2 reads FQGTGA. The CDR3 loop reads CASSLSSSGTGELFF. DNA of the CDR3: TGTGCCAGCAGCTTATCGTCTTCAGGCACCGGGGAGCTGTTTTTT.

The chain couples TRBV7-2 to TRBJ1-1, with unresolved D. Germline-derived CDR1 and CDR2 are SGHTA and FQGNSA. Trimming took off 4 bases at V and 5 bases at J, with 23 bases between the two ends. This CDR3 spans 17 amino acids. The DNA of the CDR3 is TGTGCCAGCAGCTGGCCCGGCGATTCCCCGATCGGGACTGAAGCTTTCTTT. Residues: CASSWPGDSPIGTEAFF.

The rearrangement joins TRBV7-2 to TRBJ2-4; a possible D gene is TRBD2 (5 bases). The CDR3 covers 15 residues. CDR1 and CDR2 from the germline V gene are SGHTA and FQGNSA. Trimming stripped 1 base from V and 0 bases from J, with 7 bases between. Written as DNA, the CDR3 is TGTGCCAGCAGCTTAGGCGGACTAGCCAAAAACATTCAGTACTTC. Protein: CASSLGGLAKNIQYF. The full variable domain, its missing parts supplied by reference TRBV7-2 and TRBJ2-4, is GAGVSQSPSNKVTEKGKDVELRCDPISGHTALYWYRQSLGQGLEFLIYFQGNSAPDKSGLPSDRFSAERTGGSVSTLTIQRTQQEDSAVYLCASSLGGLAKNIQYFGAGTRLSVL.

CDR3 sequence (DNA): TGTGCCAGCAGCCGGACAGGGCCGGGGGGTACGCAGTATTTT. Amino acid sequence: CASSRTGPGGTQYF. The chain carries TRBV7-2 and TRBJ2-3; the D gene is possibly TRBD1 (8 bases). This CDR3 is built from 14 residues. V was trimmed by 5 bases and J by 8 bases, leaving 17 bases between them. In germline, CDR1 is SGHTA, CDR2 FQGNSA.

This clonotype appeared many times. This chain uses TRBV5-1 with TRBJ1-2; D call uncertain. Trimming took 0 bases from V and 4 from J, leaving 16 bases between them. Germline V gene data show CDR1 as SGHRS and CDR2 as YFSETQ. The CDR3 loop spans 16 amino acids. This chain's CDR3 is CASSLDRSSRTYGYTF. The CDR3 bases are TGCGCCAGCAGCTTGGATCGTTCTAGTCGGACCTATGGCTACACCTTC.

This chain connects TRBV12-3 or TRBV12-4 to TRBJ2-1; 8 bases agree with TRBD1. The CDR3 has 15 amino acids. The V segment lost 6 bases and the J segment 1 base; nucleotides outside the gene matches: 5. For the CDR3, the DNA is TGTGCCAGCAGACACAGACAGGGGTCCTACAATGAGCAGTTCTTC. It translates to CASRHRQGSYNEQFF.

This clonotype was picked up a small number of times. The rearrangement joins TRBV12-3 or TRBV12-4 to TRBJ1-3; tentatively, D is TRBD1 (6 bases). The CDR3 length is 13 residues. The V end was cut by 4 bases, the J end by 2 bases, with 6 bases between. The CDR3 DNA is TGTGCCAGCAGTTACAGGGCTGGAAACACCATATATTTT. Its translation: CASSYRAGNTIYF.

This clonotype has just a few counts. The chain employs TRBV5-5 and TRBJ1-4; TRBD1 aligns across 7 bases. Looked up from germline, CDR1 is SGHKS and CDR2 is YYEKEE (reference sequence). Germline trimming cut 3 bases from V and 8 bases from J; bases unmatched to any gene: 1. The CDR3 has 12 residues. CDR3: CASSWGQEKLFF. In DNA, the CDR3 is TGTGCCAGCAGCTGGGGACAGGAAAAACTGTTTTTT. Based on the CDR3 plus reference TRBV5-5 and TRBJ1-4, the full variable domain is DAGVTQSPTHLIKTRGQQVTLRCSPISGHKSVSWYQQVLGQGPQFIFQYYEKEERGRGNFPDRFSARQFPNYSSELNVNALLLGDSALYLCASSWGQEKLFFGSGTQLSVL.

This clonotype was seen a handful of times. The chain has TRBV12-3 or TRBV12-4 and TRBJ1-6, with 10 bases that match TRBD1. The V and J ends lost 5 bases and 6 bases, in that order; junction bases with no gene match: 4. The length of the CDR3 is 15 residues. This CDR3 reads CASSPRTGGNSPLHF. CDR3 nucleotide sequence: TGTGCCAGCAGTCCACGGACAGGGGGTAATTCACCCCTCCACTTT.

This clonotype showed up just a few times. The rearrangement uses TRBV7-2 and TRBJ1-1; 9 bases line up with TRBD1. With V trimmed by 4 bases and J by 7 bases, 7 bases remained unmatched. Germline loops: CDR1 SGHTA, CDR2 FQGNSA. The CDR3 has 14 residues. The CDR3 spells CASSSGTGKDEAFF. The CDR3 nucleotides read TGTGCCAGCAGCTCCGGGACAGGGAAGGATGAAGCTTTCTTT.

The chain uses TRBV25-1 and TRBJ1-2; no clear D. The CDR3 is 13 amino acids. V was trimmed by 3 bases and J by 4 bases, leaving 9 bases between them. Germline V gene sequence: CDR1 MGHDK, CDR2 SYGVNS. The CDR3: CASSERNTYGYTF. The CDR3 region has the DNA TGTGCCAGCAGTGAGAGGAACACCTATGGCTACACCTTC.